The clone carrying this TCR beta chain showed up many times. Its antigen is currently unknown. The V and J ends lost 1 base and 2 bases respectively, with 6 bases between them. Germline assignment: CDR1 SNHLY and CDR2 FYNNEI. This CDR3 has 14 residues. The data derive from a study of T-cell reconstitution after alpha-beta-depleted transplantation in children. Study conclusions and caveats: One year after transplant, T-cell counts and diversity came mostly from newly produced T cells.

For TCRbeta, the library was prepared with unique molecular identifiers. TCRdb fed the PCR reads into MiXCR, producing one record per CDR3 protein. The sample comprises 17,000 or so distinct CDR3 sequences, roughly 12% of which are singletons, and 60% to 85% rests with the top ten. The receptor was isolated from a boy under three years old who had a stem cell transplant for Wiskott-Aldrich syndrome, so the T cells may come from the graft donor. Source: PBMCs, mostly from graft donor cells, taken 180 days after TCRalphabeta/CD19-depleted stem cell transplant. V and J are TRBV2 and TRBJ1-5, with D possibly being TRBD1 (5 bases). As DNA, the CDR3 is TGTGCCAGCAGTGAAGGGGGGGGCAATCAGCCCCAGCATTTT. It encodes CASSEGGGNQPQHF.